The rows below give T cell receptor beta chains drawn from one sample of a study of T cell responses to AZD1222 COVID-19 vaccine. This table comes from immunoSEQ multiplex PCR, and its TCRdb copy is limited to in-frame clones, with some not included. The table shows 90,000 to 110,000 clones, with roughly 90% occurring only once. Specimen: peripheral blood, collected on day 0 of MenACWY control vaccination. These receptor sequences come from an adult in good health. Each CDR3 is given with its conserved first and last residue. Each record gives: V gene, J gene, clone size, D gene, CDR3 protein, CDR3 DNA. D genes are given only for firm matches. Clone size is shown for a subset of rows, as once, few, many or a class of expanded clone.

v_call: TRBV12-3/TRBV12-4; j_call: TRBJ2-4; clone_size: NA; d_call: NA; cdr3_aa: CASRRTEENIQYF; cdr3_nt: TGTGCCAGCAGACGGACAGAAGAAAACATTCAGTACTTC
v_call: TRBV28; j_call: TRBJ1-5; clone_size: few; d_call: TRBD1; cdr3_aa: CASSLGTGLNQPQHF; cdr3_nt: TGTGCCAGCAGTTTAGGGACAGGGTTGAATCAGCCCCAGCATTTT
v_call: TRBV19; j_call: TRBJ2-1; clone_size: NA; d_call: TRBD2; cdr3_aa: CASSSGDSYNEQFF; cdr3_nt: TGTGCCAGTTCTAGCGGGGACTCCTACAATGAGCAGTTCTTC
v_call: TRBV9; j_call: TRBJ1-1; clone_size: NA; d_call: TRBD1; cdr3_aa: CASSEQGRDTEAFF; cdr3_nt: TGTGCCAGCAGCGAACAGGGGCGGGACACTGAAGCTTTCTTT
v_call: TRBV11-2; j_call: TRBJ1-1; clone_size: NA; d_call: NA; cdr3_aa: CASRLIGRMNTEAFF; cdr3_nt: TGTGCCAGCAGACTTATCGGACGGATGAACACTGAAGCTTTCTTT
v_call: TRBV5-5; j_call: TRBJ1-2; clone_size: NA; d_call: NA; cdr3_aa: CASSSVSLADGYTF; cdr3_nt: TGTGCCAGCAGCTCCGTTTCGCTGGCCGATGGCTACACCTTC
v_call: TRBV7-8; j_call: TRBJ1-1; clone_size: once; d_call: TRBD1; cdr3_aa: CASSLLPPGGLTEAFF; cdr3_nt: TGTGCCAGCAGCTTACTTCCCCCAGGGGGGCTCACTGAAGCTTTCTTT
v_call: TRBV9; j_call: TRBJ2-7; clone_size: NA; d_call: NA; cdr3_aa: CASSPTSLYEQYF; cdr3_nt: TGTGCCAGCAGCCCGACCAGCCTCTACGAGCAGTACTTC
v_call: TRBV19; j_call: TRBJ1-5; clone_size: once; d_call: NA; cdr3_aa: CASSNPPGGAGRGNQPQHF; cdr3_nt: TGTGCCAGTAGTAACCCTCCCGGCGGGGCCGGGCGTGGCAATCAGCCCCAGCATTTT
v_call: TRBV19; j_call: TRBJ2-7; clone_size: NA; d_call: NA; cdr3_aa: CASSINAAYEQYF; cdr3_nt: TGTGCCAGTAGTATTAACGCGGCCTACGAGCAGTACTTC
v_call: TRBV28; j_call: TRBJ2-7; clone_size: NA; d_call: TRBD1; cdr3_aa: CASRSTGAYEQYF; cdr3_nt: TGTGCCAGCAGATCGACAGGGGCCTACGAGCAGTACTTC
v_call: TRBV2; j_call: TRBJ2-7; clone_size: few; d_call: TRBD1; cdr3_aa: CASSGTGGGYEQYF; cdr3_nt: TGTGCCAGCAGTGGTACAGGGGGCGGCTACGAGCAGTACTTC
v_call: TRBV4-2; j_call: TRBJ1-4; clone_size: NA; d_call: TRBD1; cdr3_aa: CASSHLQGAIEANEKLFF; cdr3_nt: TGTGCCAGCAGCCACCTACAGGGGGCAATCGAGGCTAATGAAAAACTGTTTTTT
v_call: TRBV7-6; j_call: TRBJ1-6; clone_size: NA; d_call: NA; cdr3_aa: CASSAQGEGFNSPLHF; cdr3_nt: TGTGCCAGCAGCGCCCAAGGTGAGGGGTTCAATTCACCCCTCCACTTT
v_call: TRBV6-5; j_call: TRBJ2-7; clone_size: NA; d_call: NA; cdr3_aa: CASRPGQFYEQYF; cdr3_nt: TGTGCCAGCAGACCTGGACAGTTCTACGAGCAGTACTTC
v_call: TRBV11-2; j_call: TRBJ1-5; clone_size: NA; d_call: NA; cdr3_aa: CASSSQNQPQHF; cdr3_nt: TGTGCCAGCAGCTCACAGAATCAGCCCCAGCATTTT
v_call: TRBV25-1; j_call: TRBJ1-3; clone_size: once; d_call: NA; cdr3_aa: CASTLSGNTIYF; cdr3_nt: TGTGCCAGCACCCTTTCTGGAAACACCATATATTTT
v_call: TRBV20-1; j_call: TRBJ2-6; clone_size: NA; d_call: NA; cdr3_aa: CSASWGSGANVLTF; cdr3_nt: TGCAGTGCTAGTTGGGGCTCTGGGGCCAACGTCCTGACTTTC
v_call: TRBV7-2; j_call: TRBJ2-5; clone_size: NA; d_call: TRBD1; cdr3_aa: CASSFTGGRETQYF; cdr3_nt: TGTGCCAGCAGCTTTACAGGGGGCAGGGAGACCCAGTACTTC
v_call: TRBV4-3; j_call: TRBJ2-7; clone_size: NA; d_call: NA; cdr3_aa: CASSQDSASYEQYF; cdr3_nt: TGCGCCAGCAGCCAAGACTCAGCCTCCTACGAGCAGTACTTC
v_call: TRBV5-4; j_call: TRBJ2-5; clone_size: NA; d_call: TRBD2; cdr3_aa: CASSSWTSGGKETQYF; cdr3_nt: TGTGCCAGCAGCTCTTGGACTAGCGGGGGAAAAGAGACCCAGTACTTC